A few counts support the clone carrying this T cell receptor beta chain. This specimen belongs to a study of T cells after yellow fever vaccination. Study background: The authors prepared low-cell-number fractions using SMART-Seq v4 Ultra Low Input.

Germline assignment: CDR1 SGHTA and CDR2 FQGNSA. With 1 base clipped from V and 0 bases from J, the junction kept 9 bases outside the gene matches. The CDR3 sequence is 18 residues long. MiXCR, applied by TCRdb to the 5' RACE reads, yields one record per CDR3 protein. The data contain some 340,000 distinct CDR3 sequences, roughly 3.9% of them singletons. The chain recombines TRBV7-2 with TRBJ1-5; 7 positions agree with TRBD1. This specimen was PBMCs, taken 5 days after the yellow fever booster vaccination. This clonotype originated in a young man who received the YFV17D yellow fever vaccine. CDR3 sequence reads: CASSLGGTALYSNQPQHF. The CDR3 DNA is TGTGCCAGCAGCTTAGGTGGGACAGCTCTGTATAGCAATCAGCCCCAGCATTTT. The full variable domain, rest sourced from reference TRBV7-2 and TRBJ1-5, is GAGVSQSPSNKVTEKGKDVELRCDPISGHTALYWYRQSLGQGLEFLIYFQGNSAPDKSGLPSDRFSAERTGGSVSTLTIQRTQQEDSAVYLCASSLGGTALYSNQPQHFGDGTRLSIL.